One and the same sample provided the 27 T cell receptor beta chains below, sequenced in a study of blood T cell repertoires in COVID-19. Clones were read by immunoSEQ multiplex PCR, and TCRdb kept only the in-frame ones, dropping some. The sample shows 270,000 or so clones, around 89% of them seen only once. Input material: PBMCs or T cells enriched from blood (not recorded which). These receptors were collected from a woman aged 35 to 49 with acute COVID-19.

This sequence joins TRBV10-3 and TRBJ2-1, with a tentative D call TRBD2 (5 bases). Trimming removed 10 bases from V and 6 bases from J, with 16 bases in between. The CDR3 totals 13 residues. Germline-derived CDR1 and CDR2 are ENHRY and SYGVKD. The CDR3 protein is CASQTDLSNEQFF. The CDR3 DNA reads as TGTGCCAGCCAGACGGACTTATCCAATGAGCAGTTCTTC.

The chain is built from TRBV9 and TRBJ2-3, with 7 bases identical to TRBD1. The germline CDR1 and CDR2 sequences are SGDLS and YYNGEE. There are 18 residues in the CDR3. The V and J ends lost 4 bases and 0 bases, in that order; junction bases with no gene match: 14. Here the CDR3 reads CASSSQVGTAHSTDTQYF. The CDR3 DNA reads TGTGCCAGCAGCTCGCAGGTGGGGACAGCCCATAGCACAGATACGCAGTATTTT.

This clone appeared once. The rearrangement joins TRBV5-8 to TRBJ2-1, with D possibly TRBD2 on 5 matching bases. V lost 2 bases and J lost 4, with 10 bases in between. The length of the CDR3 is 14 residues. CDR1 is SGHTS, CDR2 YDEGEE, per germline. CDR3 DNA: TGTGCCAGCAGCTTCAGGACTCTATACAATGAGCAGTTCTTC. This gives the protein CASSFRTLYNEQFF.

In DNA form, the CDR3 reads TGTGCCAGCAGCTTGCGTTCCTACGAGCAGTACTTC. Its translation is CASSLRSYEQYF. This rearrangement joins TRBV7-8 to TRBJ2-7; unclear D gene. CDR3 length equals 12 residues. Between the trimmed V and J ends, which lost 3 bases and 1 base, there was a span of 4 bases. Per germline, CDR1 SGHVS and CDR2 FQNEAQ.

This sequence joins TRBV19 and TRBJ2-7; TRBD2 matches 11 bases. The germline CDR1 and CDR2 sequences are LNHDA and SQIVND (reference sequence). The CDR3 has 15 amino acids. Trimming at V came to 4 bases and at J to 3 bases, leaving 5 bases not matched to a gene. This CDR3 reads CASSRGLAALYEQYV. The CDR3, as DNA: TGTGCCAGTAGTAGGGGACTAGCGGCACTCTACGAGCAGTACGTC.

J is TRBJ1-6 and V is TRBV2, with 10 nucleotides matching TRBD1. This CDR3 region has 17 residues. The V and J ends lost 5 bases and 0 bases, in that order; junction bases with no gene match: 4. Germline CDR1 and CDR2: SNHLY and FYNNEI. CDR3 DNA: TGTGCCAGCAGTCCGGGACAGGGGAGCTCCTATAATTCACCCCTCCACTTT. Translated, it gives CASSPGQGSSYNSPLHF.

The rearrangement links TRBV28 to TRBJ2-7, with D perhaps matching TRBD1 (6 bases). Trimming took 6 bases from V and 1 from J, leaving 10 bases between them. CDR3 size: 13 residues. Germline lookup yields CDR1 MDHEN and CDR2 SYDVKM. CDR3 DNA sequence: TGTGCCAGCAGACCCGGACAGTCCTACGAGCAGTACTTC. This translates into CASRPGQSYEQYF.

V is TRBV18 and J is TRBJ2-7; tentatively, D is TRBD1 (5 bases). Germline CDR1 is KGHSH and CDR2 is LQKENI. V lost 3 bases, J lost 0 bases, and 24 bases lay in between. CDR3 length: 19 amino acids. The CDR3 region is CASSPGRAGPDPSSYEQYV. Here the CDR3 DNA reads TGTGCCAGCTCACCGGGCCGGGCAGGGCCGGACCCTAGCTCCTACGAGCAGTACGTC.

For the CDR3, the DNA is TGTGCCAGCAGCTCTGGACAGGGGAGTATCATGAACACTGAAGCTTTCTTT. Protein: CASSSGQGSIMNTEAFF. V and J are TRBV7-3 and TRBJ1-1; TRBD1 matches 9 bases. This CDR3 is 17 amino acids long. V gave up 4 bases and J gave up 0 bases; unmatched junction bases: 9. Germline V gene lookup returns CDR1 SGHTA and CDR2 FQGTGA.

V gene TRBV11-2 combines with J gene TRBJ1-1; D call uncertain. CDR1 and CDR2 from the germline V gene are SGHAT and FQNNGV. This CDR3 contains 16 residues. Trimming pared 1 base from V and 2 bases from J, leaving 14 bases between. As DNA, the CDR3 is TGTGCCAGCAGCTTAGGGCCCTCCCTACTAAACACTGAAGCTTTCTTT. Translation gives CASSLGPSLLNTEAFF.

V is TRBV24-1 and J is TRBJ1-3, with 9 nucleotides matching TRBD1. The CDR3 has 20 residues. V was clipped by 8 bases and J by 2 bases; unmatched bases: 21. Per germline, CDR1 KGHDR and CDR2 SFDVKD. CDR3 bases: TGTGCCACCACGGTTGTAGCCGGGGGTGACAGGGGGTCTCCTGGAAACACCATATATTTT. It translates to CATTVVAGGDRGSPGNTIYF.

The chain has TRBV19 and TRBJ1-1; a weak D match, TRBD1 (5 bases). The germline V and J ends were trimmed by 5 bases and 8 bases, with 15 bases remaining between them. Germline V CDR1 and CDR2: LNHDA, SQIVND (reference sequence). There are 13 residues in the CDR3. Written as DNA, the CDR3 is TGTGCCAGTAGTCCCCCCGGGGGAGAAGAAGCTTTCTTT. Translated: CASSPPGGEEAFF.

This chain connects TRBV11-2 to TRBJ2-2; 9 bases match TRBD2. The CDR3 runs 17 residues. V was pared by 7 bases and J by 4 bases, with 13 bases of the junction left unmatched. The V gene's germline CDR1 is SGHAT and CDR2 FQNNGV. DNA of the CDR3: TGTGCCAGCACCAAAACCTTAGCGGGAGTGGCCACCGGGGAGCTGTTTTTT. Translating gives CASTKTLAGVATGELFF.

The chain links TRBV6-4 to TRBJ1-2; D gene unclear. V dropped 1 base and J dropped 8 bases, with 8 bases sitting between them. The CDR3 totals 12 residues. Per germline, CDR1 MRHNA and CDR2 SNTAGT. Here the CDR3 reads CASSDWSGGYTF. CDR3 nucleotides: TGTGCCAGCAGTGACTGGTCAGGAGGCTACACCTTC.

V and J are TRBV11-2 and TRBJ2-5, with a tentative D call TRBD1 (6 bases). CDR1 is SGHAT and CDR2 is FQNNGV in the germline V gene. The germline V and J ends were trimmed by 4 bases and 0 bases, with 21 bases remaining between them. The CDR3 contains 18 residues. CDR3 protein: CASSSYSLGHSNQETQYF. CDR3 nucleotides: TGTGCCAGCAGCTCTTATTCGCTGGGACACTCGAACCAAGAGACCCAGTACTTC.

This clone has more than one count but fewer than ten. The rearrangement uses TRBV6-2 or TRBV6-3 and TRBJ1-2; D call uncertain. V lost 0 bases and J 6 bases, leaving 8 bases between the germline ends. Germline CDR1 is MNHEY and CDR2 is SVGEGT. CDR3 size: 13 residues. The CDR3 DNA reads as TGTGCCAGCAGTTACTCCGAGGTAGATGGCTACACCTTC. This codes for CASSYSEVDGYTF.

The CDR3 DNA sequence: TGCGCCAGCAGCCAAGTGGACAGGGGCTCCTACGAGCAGTACTTC. The encoded protein is CASSQVDRGSYEQYF. The V call is TRBV4-1, the J call TRBJ2-7; 9 positions agree with TRBD1. The junction had 1 base not matched to a gene; V was cut back by 1 base and J by 0 bases. This CDR3 comprises 15 residues. Germline CDR1 MGHRA, CDR2 YSYEKL.

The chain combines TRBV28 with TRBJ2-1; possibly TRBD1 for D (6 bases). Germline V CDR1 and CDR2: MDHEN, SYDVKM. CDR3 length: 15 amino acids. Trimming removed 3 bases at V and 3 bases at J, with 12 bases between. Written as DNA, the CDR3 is TGTGCCAGCAGTTTTCAAGGGGGTCTCTACAATGAGCAGTTCTTC. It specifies CASSFQGGLYNEQFF.

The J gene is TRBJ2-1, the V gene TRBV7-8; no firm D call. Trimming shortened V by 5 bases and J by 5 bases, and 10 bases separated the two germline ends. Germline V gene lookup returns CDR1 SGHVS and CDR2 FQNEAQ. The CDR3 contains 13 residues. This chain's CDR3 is CASSRRRNNEQFF. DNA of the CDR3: TGTGCCAGCAGCCGTCGGAGAAACAATGAGCAGTTCTTC. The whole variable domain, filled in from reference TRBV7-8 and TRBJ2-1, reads GAGVSQSPRYKVAKRGQDVALRCDPISGHVSLFWYQQALGQGPEFLTYFQNEAQLDKSGLPSDRFFAERPEGSVSTLKIQRTQQEDSAVYLCASSRRRNNEQFFGPGTRLTVL.

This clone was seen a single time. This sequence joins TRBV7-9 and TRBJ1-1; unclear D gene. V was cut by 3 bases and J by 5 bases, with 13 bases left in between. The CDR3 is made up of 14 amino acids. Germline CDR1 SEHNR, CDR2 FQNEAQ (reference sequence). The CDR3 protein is CASSFPRRTTEAFF. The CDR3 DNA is TGTGCCAGCAGCTTTCCACGGAGAACTACTGAAGCTTTCTTT.

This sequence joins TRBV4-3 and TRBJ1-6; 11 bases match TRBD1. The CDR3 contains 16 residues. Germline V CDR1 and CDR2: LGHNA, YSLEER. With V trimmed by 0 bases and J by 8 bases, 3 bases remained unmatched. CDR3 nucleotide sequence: TGCGCCAGCAGCCAAGATGAGGGACAGGGGGATTCACCCCTCCACTTT. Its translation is CASSQDEGQGDSPLHF.

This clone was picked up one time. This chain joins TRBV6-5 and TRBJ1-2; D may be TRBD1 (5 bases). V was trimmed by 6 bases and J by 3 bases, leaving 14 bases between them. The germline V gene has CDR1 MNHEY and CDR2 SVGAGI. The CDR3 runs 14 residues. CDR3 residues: CASRDGGDYYGYTF. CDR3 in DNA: TGTGCCAGCAGAGACGGGGGGGATTACTATGGCTACACCTTC.

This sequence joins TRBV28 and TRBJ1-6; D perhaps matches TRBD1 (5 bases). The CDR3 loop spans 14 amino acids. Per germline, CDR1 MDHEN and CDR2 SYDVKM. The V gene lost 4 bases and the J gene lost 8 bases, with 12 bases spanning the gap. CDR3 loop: CASSSGTFDSPLHF. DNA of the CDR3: TGTGCCAGCAGTTCCGGGACTTTCGATTCACCCCTCCACTTT.

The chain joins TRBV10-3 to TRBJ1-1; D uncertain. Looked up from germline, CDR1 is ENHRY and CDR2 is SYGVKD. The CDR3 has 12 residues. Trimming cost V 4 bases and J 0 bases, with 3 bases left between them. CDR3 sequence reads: CAISAVNTEAFF. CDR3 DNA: TGTGCCATCAGTGCAGTGAACACTGAAGCTTTCTTT.

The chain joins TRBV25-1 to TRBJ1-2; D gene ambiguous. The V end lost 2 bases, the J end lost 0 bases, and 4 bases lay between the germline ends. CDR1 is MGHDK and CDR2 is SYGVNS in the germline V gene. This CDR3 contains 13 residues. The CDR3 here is CASSEATNYGYTF. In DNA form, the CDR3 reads TGTGCCAGCAGTGAAGCTACTAACTATGGCTACACCTTC.

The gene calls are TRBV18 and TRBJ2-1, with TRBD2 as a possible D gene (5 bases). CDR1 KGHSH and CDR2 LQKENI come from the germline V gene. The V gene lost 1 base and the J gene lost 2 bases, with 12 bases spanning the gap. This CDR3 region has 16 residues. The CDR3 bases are TGTGCCAGCTCACCACGATCAGGAGGCACCTACAATGAGCAGTTCTTC. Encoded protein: CASSPRSGGTYNEQFF.

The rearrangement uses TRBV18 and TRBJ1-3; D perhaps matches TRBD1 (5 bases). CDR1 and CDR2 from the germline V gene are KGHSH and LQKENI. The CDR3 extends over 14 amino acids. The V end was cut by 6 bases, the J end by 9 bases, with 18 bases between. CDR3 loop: CASSHTDSEATIYF. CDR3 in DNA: TGTGCCAGCTCCCATACTGACAGCGAGGCCACCATATATTTT.